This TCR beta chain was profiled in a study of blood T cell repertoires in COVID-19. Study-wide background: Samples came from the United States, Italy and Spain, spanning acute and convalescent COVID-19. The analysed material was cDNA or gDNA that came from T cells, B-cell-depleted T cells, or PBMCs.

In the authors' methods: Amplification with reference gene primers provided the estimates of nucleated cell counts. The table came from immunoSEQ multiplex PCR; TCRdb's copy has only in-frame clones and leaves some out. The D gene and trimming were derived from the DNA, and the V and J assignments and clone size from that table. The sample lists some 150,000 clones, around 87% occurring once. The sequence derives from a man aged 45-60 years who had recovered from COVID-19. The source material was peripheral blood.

The DNA for the CDR3 is TGTGCCAGCAGTTACTCTAAGGGACTAGCGGCGACGTACGAGCAGTACTTC. Residues: CASSYSKGLAATYEQYF. This chain joins TRBV6-2 or TRBV6-3 and TRBJ2-7, with 11 bases matching TRBD2. The CDR3 is made up of 17 amino acids. Trimming at V came to 0 bases and at J to 4 bases, leaving 8 bases not matched to a gene. The germline CDR1 and CDR2 sequences are MNHEY and SVGEGT.